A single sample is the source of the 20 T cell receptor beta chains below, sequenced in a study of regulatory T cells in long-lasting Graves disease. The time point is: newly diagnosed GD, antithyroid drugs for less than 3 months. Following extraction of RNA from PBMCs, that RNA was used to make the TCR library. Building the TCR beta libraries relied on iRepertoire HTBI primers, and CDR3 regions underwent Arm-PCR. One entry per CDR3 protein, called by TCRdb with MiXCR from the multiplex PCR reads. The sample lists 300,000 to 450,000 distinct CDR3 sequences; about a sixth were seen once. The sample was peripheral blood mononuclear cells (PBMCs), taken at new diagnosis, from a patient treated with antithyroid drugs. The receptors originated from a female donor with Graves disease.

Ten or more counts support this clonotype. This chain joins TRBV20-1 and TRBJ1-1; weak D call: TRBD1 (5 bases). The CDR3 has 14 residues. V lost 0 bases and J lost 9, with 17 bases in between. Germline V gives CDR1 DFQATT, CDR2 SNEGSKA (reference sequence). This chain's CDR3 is CSAREGGPKRKAFF. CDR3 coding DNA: TGCAGTGCTAGAGAGGGGGGACCCAAAAGAAAAGCTTTCTTT.

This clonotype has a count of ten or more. DNA for the CDR3: TGTGCCATCAGTGAGTCCAGTGGCAATCAGCCCCAGCATTTT. This encodes CAISESSGNQPQHF. The chain recombines TRBV10-3 with TRBJ1-5, with D unresolved. CDR3 length: 14 residues. V gave up 0 bases and J gave up 2 bases, with 5 bases separating them. Germline V gene lookup returns CDR1 ENHRY and CDR2 SYGVKD.

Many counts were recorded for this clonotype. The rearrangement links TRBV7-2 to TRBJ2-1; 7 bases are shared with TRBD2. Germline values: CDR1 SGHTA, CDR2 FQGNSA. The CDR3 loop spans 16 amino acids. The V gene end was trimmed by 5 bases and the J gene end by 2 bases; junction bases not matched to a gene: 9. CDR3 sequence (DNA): TGTGCCAGCAGCACTCAAGCGGGAACGACCTACAATGAGCAGTTCTTC. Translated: CASSTQAGTTYNEQFF. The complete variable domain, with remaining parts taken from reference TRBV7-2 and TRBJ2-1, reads GAGVSQSPSNKVTEKGKDVELRCDPISGHTALYWYRQSLGQGLEFLIYFQGNSAPDKSGLPSDRFSAERTGGSVSTLTIQRTQQEDSAVYLCASSTQAGTTYNEQFFGPGTRLTVL.

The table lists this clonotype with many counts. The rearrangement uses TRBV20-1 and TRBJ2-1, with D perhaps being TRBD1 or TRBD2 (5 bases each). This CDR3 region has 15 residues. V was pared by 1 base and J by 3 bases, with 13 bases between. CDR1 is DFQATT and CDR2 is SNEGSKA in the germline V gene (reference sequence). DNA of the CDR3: TGCAGTGCTAGAGGGCCGGGACCGTACTACAATGAGCAGTTCTTC. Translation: CSARGPGPYYNEQFF.

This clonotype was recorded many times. CDR3 loop: CASSPGTGGNTGELFF. DNA for the CDR3: TGTGCCAGCAGCCCCGGGACAGGGGGTAACACCGGGGAGCTGTTTTTT. The chain recombines TRBV13 with TRBJ2-2; 11 bases are shared with TRBD1. V shed 5 bases and J 2 bases; nucleotides not matched to a gene: 4. This CDR3 comprises 16 residues. Germline-derived CDR1 and CDR2 are PRHDT and FYEKMQ (reference sequence).

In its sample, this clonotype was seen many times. The CDR3 DNA reads as TGTGCCAGCAGCAGGGTCGGATTCTATGGCTACACCTTC. It encodes CASSRVGFYGYTF. The V call is TRBV7-2, the J call TRBJ1-2, with no clear D. This CDR3 spans 13 amino acids. Germline lookup yields CDR1 SGHTA and CDR2 FQGNSA. The V end was cut by 5 bases, the J end by 4 bases, with 11 bases between. Full variable domain (rest looked up from reference TRBV7-2 and TRBJ1-2): GAGVSQSPSNKVTEKGKDVELRCDPISGHTALYWYRQSLGQGLEFLIYFQGNSAPDKSGLPSDRFSAERTGGSVSTLTIQRTQQEDSAVYLCASSRVGFYGYTFGSGTRLTVV.

For the CDR3, the DNA is TGTGCCAGCAGCGTAGACCTACGCGGGACAGGGACCCCAGATACGCAGTATTTT. It yields the protein CASSVDLRGTGTPDTQYF. The chain has TRBV9 and TRBJ2-3, with 9 bases identical to TRBD1. Unmatched junction bases numbered 12, after V lost 0 bases and J lost 4 bases. This CDR3 is 18 amino acids long. Germline V gene data show CDR1 as SGDLS and CDR2 as YYNGEE.

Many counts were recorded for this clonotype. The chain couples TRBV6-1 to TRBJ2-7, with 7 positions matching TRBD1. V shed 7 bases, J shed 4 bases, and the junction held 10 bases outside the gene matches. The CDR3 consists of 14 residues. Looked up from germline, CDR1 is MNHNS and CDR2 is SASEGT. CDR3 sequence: CASMPGTADYEQYF. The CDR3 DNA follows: TGTGCCAGCATGCCGGGGACAGCGGATTACGAGCAGTACTTC.

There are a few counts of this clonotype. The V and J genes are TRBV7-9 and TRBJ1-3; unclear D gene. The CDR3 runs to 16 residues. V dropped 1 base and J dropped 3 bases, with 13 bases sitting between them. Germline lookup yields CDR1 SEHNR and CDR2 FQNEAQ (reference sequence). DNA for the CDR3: TGTGCCAGCAGCTTAGTTCCCCGGTCCCTTGGAAACACCATATATTTT. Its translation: CASSLVPRSLGNTIYF.

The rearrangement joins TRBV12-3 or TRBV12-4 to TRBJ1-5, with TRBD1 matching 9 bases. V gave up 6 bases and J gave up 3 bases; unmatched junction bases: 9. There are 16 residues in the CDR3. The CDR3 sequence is CASSLTGTGPNQPQHF. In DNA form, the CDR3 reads TGTGCCAGCAGCTTGACCGGGACAGGGCCCAATCAGCCCCAGCATTTT.

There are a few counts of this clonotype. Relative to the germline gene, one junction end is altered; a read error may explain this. The CDR3 region has the DNA TGTGCCAGCAGCTCGAGGGACAGGGTAAATGGGCAGTTCTTC. Its protein is CASSSRDRVNGQFF. V gene TRBV3-1 combines with J gene TRBJ2-1, with TRBD1 identical over 9 bases. CDR3 length: 14 amino acids. The germline gives CDR1 LGHDT, CDR2 YNNKEL (reference sequence).

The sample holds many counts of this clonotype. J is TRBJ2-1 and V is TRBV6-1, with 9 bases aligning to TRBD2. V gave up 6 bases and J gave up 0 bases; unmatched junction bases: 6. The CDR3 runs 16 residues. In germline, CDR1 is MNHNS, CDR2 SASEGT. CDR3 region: CASRPNSGSSYNEQFF. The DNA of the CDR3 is TGTGCCAGCAGACCTAATAGCGGGAGCTCCTACAATGAGCAGTTCTTC.

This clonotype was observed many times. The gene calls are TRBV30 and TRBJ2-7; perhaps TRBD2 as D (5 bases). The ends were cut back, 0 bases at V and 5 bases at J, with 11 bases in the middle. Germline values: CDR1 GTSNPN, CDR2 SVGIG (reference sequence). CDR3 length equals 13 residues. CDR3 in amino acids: CAWSVLENNEQYF. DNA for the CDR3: TGTGCCTGGAGTGTACTAGAGAACAACGAGCAGTACTTC.

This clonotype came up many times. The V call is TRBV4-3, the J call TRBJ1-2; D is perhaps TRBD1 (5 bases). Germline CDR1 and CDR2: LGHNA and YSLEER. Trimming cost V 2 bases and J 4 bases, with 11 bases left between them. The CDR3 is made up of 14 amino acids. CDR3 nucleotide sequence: TGCGCCAGCAGCCAATCGAGGGACTCCTATGGCTACACCTTC. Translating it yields CASSQSRDSYGYTF.

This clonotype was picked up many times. As DNA, the CDR3 is TGCAGCGTTGTCCACCTTGGGAGAAATGGCTACACCTTC. It translates to CSVVHLGRNGYTF. The J gene is TRBJ1-2, the V gene TRBV29-1; D is unresolved. Trimming removed 4 bases at V and 6 bases at J, with 15 bases between. The CDR3 runs 13 residues. Germline-derived CDR1 and CDR2 are SQVTM and ANQGSEA.

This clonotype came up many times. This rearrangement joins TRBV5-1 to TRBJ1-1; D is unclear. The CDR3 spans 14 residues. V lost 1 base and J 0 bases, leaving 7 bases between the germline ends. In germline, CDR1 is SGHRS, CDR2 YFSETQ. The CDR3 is CASSLTFMNTEAFF. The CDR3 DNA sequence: TGCGCCAGCAGCTTGACCTTTATGAACACTGAAGCTTTCTTT.

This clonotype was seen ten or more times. The chain's CDR3 is CASSIRQGMVFTEAFF. CDR3 DNA: TGTGCCAGCAGCATCCGACAGGGGATGGTGTTCACTGAAGCTTTCTTT. V gene TRBV11-1 combines with J gene TRBJ1-1; the match to TRBD1 covers 8 bases. J gave up 4 bases and V 5 bases, and 12 bases lay outside the gene matches. The CDR3 length is 16 residues. Germline CDR1 SGHAT, CDR2 FQDESV (reference sequence).

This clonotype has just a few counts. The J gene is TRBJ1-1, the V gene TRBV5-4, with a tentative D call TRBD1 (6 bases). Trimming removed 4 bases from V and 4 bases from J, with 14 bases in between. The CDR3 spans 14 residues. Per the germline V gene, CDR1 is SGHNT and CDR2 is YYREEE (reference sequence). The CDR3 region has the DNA TGTGCCAGCAGCCCGCGGGGGCGAATCACTGAAGCTTTCTTT. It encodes CASSPRGRITEAFF. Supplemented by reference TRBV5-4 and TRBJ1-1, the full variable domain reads ETGVTQSPTHLIKTRGQQVTLRCSSQSGHNTVSWYQQALGQGPQFIFQYYREEENGRGNFPPRFSGLQFPNYSSELNVNALELDDSALYLCASSPRGRITEAFFGQGTRLTVV.

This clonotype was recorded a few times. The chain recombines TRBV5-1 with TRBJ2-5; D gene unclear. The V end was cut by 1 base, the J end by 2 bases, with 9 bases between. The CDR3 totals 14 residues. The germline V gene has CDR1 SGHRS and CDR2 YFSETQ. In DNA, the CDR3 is TGCGCCAGCAGCTTGATTCAGCAACAAGAGACCCAGTACTTC. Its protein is CASSLIQQQETQYF.

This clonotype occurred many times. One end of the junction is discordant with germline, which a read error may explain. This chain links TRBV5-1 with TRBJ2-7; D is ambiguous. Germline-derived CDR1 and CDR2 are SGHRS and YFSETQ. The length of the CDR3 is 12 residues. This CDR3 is CASSLQAYEQYF. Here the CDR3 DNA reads TGTGCCAGCAGCTTGCAGGCTTACGAGCAGTACTTC.